These 28 T cell receptor beta chains were all obtained from the same sample, sequenced in a study of blood T cell repertoires in COVID-19. Clones were sequenced by immunoSEQ multiplex PCR, and TCRdb holds only the in-frame ones, with some missing. The profile shows under 200,000 clones, 89% of them singletons. The sequencing sample was made of PBMCs or T cells enriched from blood (not recorded which). The source is a young woman who had recovered from COVID-19.

The chain recombines TRBV5-6 with TRBJ2-1, with 9 bases identical to TRBD1. Germline V gives CDR1 SGHDT, CDR2 YYEEEE. The CDR3 sequence is 16 residues long. The J segment lost 2 bases and the V segment lost 4 bases, leaving 7 bases of the junction unmatched. The CDR3, as DNA: TGTGCCAGCAGCCTATACAGGGGGCAGGCCTACAATGAGCAGTTCTTC. Its translation is CASSLYRGQAYNEQFF.

The V gene is TRBV21-1, the J gene TRBJ2-2; the table's D call, TRBD2, was not checked against the DNA. TRBV21-1 is classified as a pseudogene. The CDR3 sequence is 16 residues long. CDR3 sequence: CASSKERVAFAGELFF. As DNA, the CDR3 is TGTGCCAGCAGCAAAGAGCGGGTAGCCTTTGCGGGGGAGCTGTTTTTT.

The chain has TRBV2 and TRBJ2-2, with a tentative D call TRBD2 (5 bases). Germline V CDR1 and CDR2: SNHLY, FYNNEI. The CDR3 runs 16 residues. V lost 4 bases and J lost 3, with 15 bases in between. The chain's CDR3 is CASSVDGRVDTGELFF. CDR3 bases: TGTGCCAGCAGTGTGGACGGGCGGGTAGACACCGGGGAGCTGTTTTTT.

The rearrangement links TRBV6-1 to TRBJ1-1; no clear D. This CDR3 spans 14 amino acids. Trimming took 0 bases from V and 7 from J, leaving 12 bases between them. Germline CDR1 MNHNS, CDR2 SASEGT. CDR3 nucleotide sequence: TGTGCCAGCAGTGAAGCCGGAAGACTCATTGAAGCTTTCTTT. It yields the protein CASSEAGRLIEAFF.

The chain combines TRBV6-1 with TRBJ1-5; 7 bases match TRBD1. The junction had 9 bases not matched to a gene; V was cut back by 4 bases and J by 0 bases. CDR1 is MNHNS and CDR2 is SASEGT in the germline V gene. The CDR3 is made up of 17 amino acids. The CDR3 is CASSGPGQSNSNQPQHF. In DNA, the CDR3 is TGTGCCAGCAGTGGTCCGGGACAGTCGAATAGCAATCAGCCCCAGCATTTT.

This clone appeared a few times. The V call is TRBV2, the J call TRBJ2-7; D ambiguous. The V and J ends lost 5 bases and 7 bases respectively, with 9 bases between them. The CDR3 has 11 amino acids. Germline loops: CDR1 SNHLY, CDR2 FYNNEI. The CDR3 nucleotides read TGTGCCAGCAGTATCCGGTGGGAGCAGTACTTC. It yields the protein CASSIRWEQYF.

This chain joins TRBV11-2 and TRBJ2-7; D remains unclear. Germline V gene sequence: CDR1 SGHAT, CDR2 FQNNGV. The V end was cut by 2 bases, the J end by 0 bases, with 11 bases between. CDR3 size: 15 residues. CDR3 nucleotides: TGTGCCAGCAGCTTACGTGTCAGTAACTCCTACGAGCAGTACTTC. This gives the protein CASSLRVSNSYEQYF.

The genes are TRBV30 and TRBJ2-1; 13 bases are a match to TRBD2. The length of the CDR3 is 16 residues. Germline CDR1 and CDR2: GTSNPN and SVGIG (reference sequence). Germline trimming cut 2 bases from V and 6 bases from J; bases unmatched to any gene: 7. As DNA, the CDR3 is TGTGCCTGGAGTACGGGACTAGCGGGAACCCGCAATGAGCAGTTCTTC. This gives the protein CAWSTGLAGTRNEQFF. The full variable domain, its missing parts supplied by reference TRBV30 and TRBJ2-1, is SQTIHQWPATLVQPVGSPLSLECTVEGTSNPNLYWYRQAAGRGLQLLFYSVGIGQISSEVPQNLSASRPQDRQFILSSKKLLLSDSGFYLCAWSTGLAGTRNEQFFGPGTRLTVL.

This clone was seen just once. V and J are TRBV6-1 and TRBJ1-2; TRBD1 might be the D (6 bases). The ends were cut back, 0 bases at V and 0 bases at J, with 8 bases in the middle. Germline CDR1 MNHNS, CDR2 SASEGT. CDR3 length equals 15 residues. CDR3 in amino acids: CASSEAGAANYGYTF. In DNA form, the CDR3 reads TGTGCCAGCAGTGAAGCGGGGGCAGCTAACTATGGCTACACCTTC.

The chain links TRBV5-1 to TRBJ1-1; maybe TRBD1 (5 bases). The CDR3 consists of 14 residues. V was pared by 6 bases and J by 3 bases, with 15 bases between. CDR1 and CDR2 from the germline V gene are SGHRS and YFSETQ. CDR3 bases: TGCGCCAGCACCTGGGGACGGGAGGACACTGAAGCTTTCTTT. Residues: CASTWGREDTEAFF.

This clone was counted many times. The chain recombines TRBV29-1 with TRBJ1-2, with 9 bases matching TRBD1. V lost 6 bases and J lost 8; bases outside the gene matches: 10. Germline-derived CDR1 and CDR2 are SQVTM and ANQGSEA. The CDR3 is 13 amino acids. CDR3 nucleotide sequence: TGCAGCGTATCAGGGACAGGGAGGGTCGGCTACACCTTC. This gives the protein CSVSGTGRVGYTF.

The chain has TRBV7-9 and TRBJ2-7; D call uncertain. The length of the CDR3 is 11 residues. Germline V CDR1 and CDR2: SEHNR, FQNEAQ (reference sequence). V was cut by 4 bases and J by 2 bases, with 3 bases left in between. The chain's CDR3 is CASSSTYEQYF. CDR3 bases: TGTGCCAGCAGCTCAACCTACGAGCAGTACTTC.

CDR3 region: CASSLPTGTYNEQFF. The CDR3 coding sequence is TGCGCCAGCAGCCTGCCGACAGGAACCTACAATGAGCAGTTCTTC. This chain links TRBV5-1 with TRBJ2-1; a possible D gene is TRBD1 (6 bases). Germline CDR1 SGHRS, CDR2 YFSETQ. The germline V and J ends were trimmed by 4 bases and 2 bases, with 13 bases remaining between them. The CDR3 runs to 15 residues.

To note about this clone: Since no conserved phenylalanine or tryptophan closes the CDR3, a read error is the likely cause. Because the CDR3's place on the DNA is in doubt, the DNA is left out and the CDR3 is given as listed by TCRdb. The gene calls are TRBV19 and TRBJ1-1; the table's D call, TRBD1, has no DNA check behind it. The germline V gene has CDR1 LNHDA and CDR2 SQIVND (reference sequence). Counting both end residues, the CDR3 totals 11 amino acids. CDR3 residues: CASSMRGHMVI.

The J gene is TRBJ1-6, the V gene TRBV3-1 (or the pseudogene TRBV3-2); no clear D. Trimming removed 0 bases from V and 7 bases from J, with 13 bases in between. This CDR3 is built from 16 residues. Germline V CDR1 and CDR2: LGHDT, YNNKEL (reference sequence). The CDR3 sequence: CASSQESMRFNSPLHF. The CDR3, as DNA: TGTGCCAGCAGCCAAGAGTCAATGAGATTCAATTCACCCCTCCACTTT.

The rearrangement links TRBV10-3 to TRBJ2-7, with 8 bases identical to TRBD1. Germline V gene data show CDR1 as ENHRY and CDR2 as SYGVKD. CDR3 length: 14 amino acids. V lost 6 bases and J lost 0; bases outside the gene matches: 4. DNA of the CDR3: TGTGCCATCAGAGCCACAGGGGGCTCCTACGAGCAGTACTTC. It translates to CAIRATGGSYEQYF.

This clone was detected a few times. The CDR3 coding sequence is TGTGCCTGGAGGACAGGGGAAGGCAATCAGCCCCAGCATTTT. Translation gives CAWRTGEGNQPQHF. V and J are TRBV30 and TRBJ1-5, with 8 bases fitting TRBD1. J gave up 2 bases and V 3 bases, and 3 bases lay outside the gene matches. The CDR3 is 14 residues long. Germline loops: CDR1 GTSNPN, CDR2 SVGIG (reference sequence).

This sequence joins TRBV9 and TRBJ2-1; 11 bases line up with TRBD2. CDR1 and CDR2 (germline): SGDLS, YYNGEE. The CDR3 has 16 amino acids. J gave up 6 bases and V 2 bases, and 7 bases lay outside the gene matches. The CDR3 region is CASSVVGTSGSNEQFF. The CDR3 DNA reads TGTGCCAGCAGCGTTGTCGGGACTAGCGGATCCAATGAGCAGTTCTTC.

This sequence joins TRBV7-8 and TRBJ2-5; no reliable D call. Trimming stripped 5 bases from V and 4 bases from J, with 8 bases between. Germline loops: CDR1 SGHVS, CDR2 FQNEAQ. This CDR3 spans 12 amino acids. The DNA of the CDR3 is TGTGCCAGCAGCCCGAGGAGAGAGACCCAGTACTTC. This sequence encodes CASSPRRETQYF.

This clone was counted a single time. The J gene is TRBJ1-6, the V gene TRBV6-5; 8 nucleotides agree with TRBD1. The CDR3 is 15 amino acids. V shed 7 bases and J 4 bases; nucleotides not matched to a gene: 6. CDR1 is MNHEY and CDR2 is SVGAGI in the germline V gene. Written as DNA, the CDR3 is TGTGCCAGCACCATGACAGGGGAGTATAATTCACCCCTCCACTTT. It encodes CASTMTGEYNSPLHF.

The chain joins TRBV7-3 to TRBJ2-1, with 11 bases matching TRBD2. CDR1 and CDR2 (germline): SGHTA, FQGTGA. This CDR3 comprises 16 residues. With 5 bases clipped from V and 4 bases from J, the junction kept 7 bases outside the gene matches. CDR3 sequence reads: CASSPSGTSGYNEQFF. The DNA of the CDR3 is TGTGCCAGCAGCCCCTCCGGGACTAGCGGTTACAATGAGCAGTTCTTC.

The DNA for the CDR3 is TGTGCCAGCAAGGCGGCGGGCCCCTTCGCCGAGCAGTACTTC. This translates into CASKAAGPFAEQYF. V is TRBV7-2 and J is TRBJ2-7; weak D call: TRBD2 (5 bases). V lost 7 bases and J lost 6, with 19 bases in between. Germline assignment: CDR1 SGHTA and CDR2 FQGNSA. This CDR3 has 14 amino acids.

The CDR3 loop is CASSPAGLAVSYEQYF. CDR3 nucleotide sequence: TGCGCCAGCAGCCCCGCTGGACTAGCGGTCTCCTACGAGCAGTACTTC. The chain links TRBV5-1 to TRBJ2-7, with 10 bases identical to TRBD2. The CDR3 is 16 amino acids. Per the germline V gene, CDR1 is SGHRS and CDR2 is YFSETQ. The V segment lost 4 bases and the J segment 0 bases; nucleotides outside the gene matches: 7.

This rearrangement joins TRBV5-1 to TRBJ2-1; possible D gene TRBD2, 6 bases. Trimming removed 4 bases from V and 0 bases from J, with 14 bases in between. Germline V gene data show CDR1 as SGHRS and CDR2 as YFSETQ. This CDR3 is built from 16 residues. The CDR3 coding sequence is TGCGCCAGCAGCGGAACTAGCTCCCCCTCCTACAATGAGCAGTTCTTC. This codes for CASSGTSSPSYNEQFF.

The J gene is TRBJ1-5, the V gene TRBV15; possibly TRBD1 for D (5 bases). The CDR3 contains 17 residues. V was clipped by 1 base and J by 7 bases, with 20 bases between them. CDR1 is LNHNV and CDR2 is YYDKDF in the germline V gene (reference sequence). The CDR3 DNA reads TGTGCCACCAGCAGAGGGCGGTGGACATCCGTCGGGCAGCCCCAGCATTTT. Translation gives CATSRGRWTSVGQPQHF.

The chain links TRBV3-1 (or the pseudogene TRBV3-2) to TRBJ2-7; 7 positions agree with TRBD1. The length of the CDR3 is 16 residues. V was pared by 4 bases and J by 2 bases, with 11 bases of the junction left unmatched. Germline loops: CDR1 LGHDT, CDR2 YNNKEL (reference sequence). CDR3 sequence reads: CASSPHGTDFTYEQYF. The CDR3 DNA reads TGTGCCAGCAGCCCCCACGGGACAGACTTTACCTACGAGCAGTACTTC.

On this clone itself: At one of its ends the junction is not consistent with the germline gene, which may arise from a read error. The chain joins TRBV12-3 or TRBV12-4 to TRBJ2-1; 8 bases align to TRBD1. This CDR3 is 13 amino acids long. CDR3 loop: CASSFLLRDRLVF. Here the CDR3 DNA reads TGTGCCAGCAGTTTTTTATTACGGGACAGGCTGGTCTTC.

This chain joins TRBV28 and TRBJ2-7; 9 nucleotides match TRBD1. CDR3 length: 19 residues. The V and J ends lost 2 bases and 3 bases, in that order; junction bases with no gene match: 17. The germline V gene encodes CDR1 MDHEN and CDR2 SYDVKM. DNA for the CDR3: TGTGCCAGCAGTTTAAGGGGACAGGGAGGTCTGGTAAGGCTCTACGAGCAGTACTTC. Its translation: CASSLRGQGGLVRLYEQYF.